Each of the 21 T cell receptor beta chains below was sequenced from the same sample in a study of technical replicates of blood from a few donors. Assay: immunoSEQ multiplex PCR; the TCRdb copy retains only in-frame clones and omits some. Of tens of thousands of clones in the sample, approximately 97% were seen once. Material: T cells isolated from PBMCs. These TCRs come from a human donor in good health.

The rearrangement uses TRBV10-2 and TRBJ2-7; 11 bases fit TRBD1. Germline CDR1 is WSHSY and CDR2 is SAAADI. V gave up 6 bases and J gave up 7 bases; unmatched junction bases: 5. This CDR3 contains 13 residues. The CDR3 spells CASSGTGGGEQYF. For the CDR3, the DNA is TGCGCCAGCAGCGGGACAGGGGGTGGGGAGCAGTACTTC.

V is TRBV19 and J is TRBJ1-1, with 8 bases fitting TRBD1. This CDR3 spans 11 amino acids. Germline trimming cut 9 bases from V and 7 bases from J; bases unmatched to any gene: 4. CDR1 and CDR2 from the germline V gene are LNHDA and SQIVND (reference sequence). CDR3 loop: CASRDRGEAFF. The DNA for the CDR3 is TGTGCCAGCAGAGACAGGGGTGAAGCTTTCTTT.

This sequence joins TRBV28 and TRBJ2-1; D perhaps matches TRBD1 (5 bases). Germline CDR1 and CDR2: MDHEN and SYDVKM. The germline V and J ends were trimmed by 2 bases and 7 bases, with 15 bases remaining between them. The CDR3 runs to 15 residues. The CDR3 reads CASSLGQLDMNEQFF. The CDR3 coding sequence is TGTGCCAGCAGTTTAGGGCAGTTGGACATGAATGAGCAGTTCTTC.

The rearrangement uses TRBV7-3 and TRBJ1-1; D is possibly TRBD1 (5 bases). The germline CDR1 and CDR2 sequences are SGHTA and FQGTGA. This CDR3 contains 13 residues. V was shortened by 4 bases and J by 3 bases, with 9 bases between the two germline ends. The CDR3 sequence is CASSSGGHTEAFF. For the CDR3, the DNA is TGTGCCAGCAGCTCCGGGGGACACACTGAAGCTTTCTTT.

The chain combines TRBV7-9 with TRBJ2-7; D is undetermined. Germline V gives CDR1 SEHNR, CDR2 FQNEAQ (reference sequence). CDR3 size: 12 residues. V was cut by 1 base and J by 4 bases, with 5 bases left in between. CDR3 protein: CASSLVPYEQYF. DNA for the CDR3: TGTGCCAGCAGCTTAGTTCCGTACGAGCAGTACTTC.

The chain combines TRBV7-9 with TRBJ2-5; the match to TRBD1 covers 11 bases. This CDR3 has 13 amino acids. J lost 3 bases, V lost 11 bases, and 5 bases had no gene match. CDR1 is SEHNR and CDR2 is FQNEAQ in the germline V gene (reference sequence). The CDR3 loop is CALEGQGEETQYF. The CDR3 nucleotides are TGTGCCCTCGAGGGACAGGGGGAAGAGACCCAGTACTTC. The whole variable domain, remainder taken from reference TRBV7-9 and TRBJ2-5, is DTGVSQNPRHKITKRGQNVTFRCDPISEHNRLYWYRQTLGQGPEFLTYFQNEAQLEKSRLLSDRFSAERPKGSFSTLEIQRTEQGDSAMYLCALEGQGEETQYFGPGTRLLVL.

The V call is TRBV4-1, the J call TRBJ1-1; D might be TRBD1 (5 bases). CDR1 is MGHRA and CDR2 is YSYEKL in the germline V gene. Trimming removed 0 bases from V and 7 bases from J, with 18 bases in between. The CDR3 consists of 16 residues. The CDR3 DNA reads as TGCGCCAGCAGCCAAGAAGCTGGGACGGGAGTTGATGAAGCTTTCTTT. Translating it yields CASSQEAGTGVDEAFF.

The rearrangement links TRBV5-4 to TRBJ1-2; the D is unclear. Trimming removed 4 bases at V and 2 bases at J, with 12 bases between. Germline V gene data show CDR1 as SGHNT and CDR2 as YYREEE (reference sequence). The CDR3 totals 14 residues. The chain's CDR3 is CASSADGGNYGYTF. The CDR3 nucleotides are TGTGCCAGCAGCGCAGACGGAGGAAACTATGGCTACACCTTC.

This clone was detected once. The rearrangement uses TRBV30 and TRBJ2-3; 12 bases are a match to TRBD2. V lost 2 bases and J lost 5; bases outside the gene matches: 8. Per germline, CDR1 GTSNPN and CDR2 SVGIG (reference sequence). The CDR3 has 16 residues. The CDR3 DNA is TGTGCCTGGAGTCGAGGACTAGCGGGGCGGGGAGATACGCAGTATTTT. Its translation is CAWSRGLAGRGDTQYF.

CDR3 bases: TGTGCCAGCAGCTTTACCGGGACAGGGGGCTACACTGAAGCTTTCTTT. The encoded protein is CASSFTGTGGYTEAFF. The rearrangement joins TRBV7-2 to TRBJ1-1, with 12 bases aligning to TRBD1. Germline CDR1 and CDR2: SGHTA and FQGNSA. After removal of 3 bases from V and 3 bases from J, the junction contained 5 bases not matched to a gene. This CDR3 has 16 residues.

This sequence joins TRBV27 and TRBJ1-6, with a weak D call TRBD1 (6 bases). V shed 6 bases and J shed 15 bases, with 18 bases lying between them. Germline loops: CDR1 MNHEY, CDR2 SMNVEV (reference sequence). There are 13 residues in the CDR3. The CDR3 is CASSEEQGSHLHF. In DNA, the CDR3 is TGTGCCAGCAGCGAAGAGCAGGGGTCCCACCTCCACTTT.

Only one count was recorded for this clone. The V and J genes are TRBV7-2 and TRBJ2-7; 13 bases align to TRBD2. Trimming at V came to 10 bases and at J to 2 bases, leaving 2 bases not matched to a gene. Germline assignment: CDR1 SGHTA and CDR2 FQGNSA. This CDR3 comprises 13 residues. CDR3 DNA: TGTGCCACCGGGACTAGCGGGACCTACGAGCAGTACTTC. It yields the protein CATGTSGTYEQYF.

This sequence joins TRBV30 and TRBJ1-5, with 9 bases matching TRBD1. The trim removed 0 bases at V and 3 bases at J, leaving 3 bases unmatched. Germline CDR1 reads GTSNPN; CDR2 reads SVGIG (reference sequence). The CDR3 is 15 amino acids. The CDR3 DNA sequence: TGTGCCTGGAGTGTGCGGGACAGGGACAATCAGCCCCAGCATTTT. Protein sequence: CAWSVRDRDNQPQHF.

V usage is TRBV6-5 and J usage is TRBJ1-5, with D maybe TRBD1 (6 bases). The germline V gene has CDR1 MNHEY and CDR2 SVGAGI. V shed 3 bases and J shed 4 bases, with 10 bases lying between them. This CDR3 has 14 residues. CDR3 region: CASSYTGPNQPQHF. The CDR3 DNA reads TGTGCCAGCAGTTATACAGGGCCAAATCAGCCCCAGCATTTT.

V usage is TRBV5-1 and J usage is TRBJ2-5; 8 bases are shared with TRBD2. Per germline, CDR1 SGHRS and CDR2 YFSETQ. This CDR3 is 15 amino acids long. V was clipped by 0 bases and J by 5 bases; unmatched bases: 6. The CDR3 coding sequence is TGCGCCAGCAGCTTGGCCGGGACTAGTGAGGAGACCCAGTACTTC. Protein product: CASSLAGTSEETQYF.

The V and J genes are TRBV6-5 and TRBJ2-1; no reliable D call. V lost 2 bases and J lost 4, with 9 bases in between. The CDR3 is 14 amino acids. CDR1 is MNHEY, CDR2 SVGAGI, per germline. The CDR3 spells CASSYGRPYNEQFF. Here the CDR3 DNA reads TGTGCCAGCAGTTACGGCAGGCCGTACAATGAGCAGTTCTTC.

V and J are TRBV7-8 and TRBJ2-7; 11 bases line up with TRBD2. Germline V gives CDR1 SGHVS, CDR2 FQNEAQ. Trimming cost V 1 base and J 0 bases; bases outside gene matches: 11. The CDR3 has 19 amino acids. The DNA of the CDR3 is TGTGCCAGCAGCTTAGTAGGCGGCGCTAGCGGGGGGAGCTCCTACGAGCAGTACTTC. Translating gives CASSLVGGASGGSSYEQYF.

The chain uses TRBV4-1 and TRBJ1-4; tentatively, D is TRBD1 (6 bases). The CDR3 runs 16 residues. Germline CDR1 MGHRA, CDR2 YSYEKL. V gave up 4 bases and J gave up 0 bases, with 12 bases separating them. The CDR3 sequence is CASSLRTDPTNEKLFF. CDR3 coding DNA: TGCGCCAGCAGCCTCCGGACAGACCCAACTAATGAAAAACTGTTTTTT.

The chain employs TRBV11-2 and TRBJ1-3; 9 nucleotides match TRBD1. This CDR3 is 16 amino acids long. V lost 4 bases to trimming and J lost 0 bases; unmatched junction nucleotides: 4. Germline V gene data show CDR1 as SGHAT and CDR2 as FQNNGV. For the CDR3, the DNA is TGTGCCAGCAGCTGGGACAGGGCAAACTCTGGAAACACCATATATTTT. This gives the protein CASSWDRANSGNTIYF.

The chain links TRBV7-6 to TRBJ1-4; D is uncertain. In germline, CDR1 is SGHVS, CDR2 FNYEAQ. The CDR3 length is 18 residues. V lost 1 base to trimming and J lost 6 bases, with 21 bases between them. The CDR3 DNA follows: TGTGCCAGCAGCTTAGACTATCGGACTCCAGGACGGCATGAAAAACTGTTTTTT. This translates into CASSLDYRTPGRHEKLFF.

The V call is TRBV6-5, the J call TRBJ1-2, with 8 bases aligning to TRBD1. The germline V gene encodes CDR1 MNHEY and CDR2 SVGAGI. CDR3 size: 13 residues. The V segment lost 6 bases and the J segment 8 bases; nucleotides outside the gene matches: 8. This CDR3 is CASSIIAGGGYTF. CDR3 nucleotide sequence: TGTGCCAGCAGCATTATTGCAGGGGGCGGCTACACCTTC.